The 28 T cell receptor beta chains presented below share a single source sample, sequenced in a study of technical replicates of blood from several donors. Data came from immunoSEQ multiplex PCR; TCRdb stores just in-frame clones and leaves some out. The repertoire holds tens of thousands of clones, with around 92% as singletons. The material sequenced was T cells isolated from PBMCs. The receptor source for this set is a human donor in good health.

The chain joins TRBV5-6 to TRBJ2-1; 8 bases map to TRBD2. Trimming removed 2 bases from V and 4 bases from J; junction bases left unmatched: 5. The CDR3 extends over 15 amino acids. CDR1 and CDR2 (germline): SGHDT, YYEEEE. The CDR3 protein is CASSFMSGSYNEQFF. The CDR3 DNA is TGTGCCAGCAGCTTTATGAGCGGGAGTTACAATGAGCAGTTCTTC.

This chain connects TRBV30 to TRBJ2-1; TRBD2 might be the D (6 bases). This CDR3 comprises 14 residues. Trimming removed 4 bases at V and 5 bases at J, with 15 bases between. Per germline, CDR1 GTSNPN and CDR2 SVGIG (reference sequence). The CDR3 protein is CAWTGDPGDNEQFF. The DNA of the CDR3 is TGTGCCTGGACGGGGGACCCTGGGGACAATGAGCAGTTCTTC.

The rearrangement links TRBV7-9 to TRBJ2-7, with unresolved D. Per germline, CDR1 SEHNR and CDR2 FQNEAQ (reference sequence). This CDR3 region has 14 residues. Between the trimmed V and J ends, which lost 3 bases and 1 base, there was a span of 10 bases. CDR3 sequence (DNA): TGTGCCAGCAGCTTCGGGTCCCATTCCTACGAGCAGTACTTC. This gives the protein CASSFGSHSYEQYF.

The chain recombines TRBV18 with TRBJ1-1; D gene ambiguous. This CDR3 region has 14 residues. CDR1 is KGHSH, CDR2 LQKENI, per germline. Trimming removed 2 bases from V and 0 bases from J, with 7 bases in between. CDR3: CASSPSSMNTEAFF. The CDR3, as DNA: TGTGCCAGCTCACCATCCAGTATGAACACTGAAGCTTTCTTT.

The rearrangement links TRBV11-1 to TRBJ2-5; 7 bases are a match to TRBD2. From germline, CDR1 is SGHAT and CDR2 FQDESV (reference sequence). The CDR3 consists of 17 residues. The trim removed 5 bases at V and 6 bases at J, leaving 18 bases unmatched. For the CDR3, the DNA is TGTGCCAGCAGCCTCGGGTGGGCGGGGGAGACTCCGAAGACCCAGTACTTC. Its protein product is CASSLGWAGETPKTQYF.

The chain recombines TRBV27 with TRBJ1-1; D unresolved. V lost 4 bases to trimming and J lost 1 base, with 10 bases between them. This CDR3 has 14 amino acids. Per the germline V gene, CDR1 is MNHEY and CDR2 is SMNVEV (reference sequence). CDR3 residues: CASSSQSRNTEAFF. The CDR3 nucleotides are TGTGCCAGCAGTTCCCAGTCCCGGAACACTGAAGCTTTCTTT.

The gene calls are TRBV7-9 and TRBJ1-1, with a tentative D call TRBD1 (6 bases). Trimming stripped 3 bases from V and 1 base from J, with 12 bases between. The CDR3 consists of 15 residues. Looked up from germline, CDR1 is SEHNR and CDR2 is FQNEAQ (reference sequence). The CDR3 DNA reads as TGTGCCAGCAGCTTCTTGGGGGCGACGAACACTGAAGCTTTCTTT. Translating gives CASSFLGATNTEAFF.

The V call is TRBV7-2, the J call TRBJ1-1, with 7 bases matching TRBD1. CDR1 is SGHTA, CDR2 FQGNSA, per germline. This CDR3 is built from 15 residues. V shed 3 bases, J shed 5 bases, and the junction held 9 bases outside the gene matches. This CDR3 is CASSFGRGSGTEAFF. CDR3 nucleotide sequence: TGTGCCAGCAGCTTCGGCAGGGGGTCCGGAACTGAAGCTTTCTTT. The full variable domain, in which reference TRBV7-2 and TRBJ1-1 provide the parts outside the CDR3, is GAGVSQSPSNKVTEKGKDVELRCDPISGHTALYWYRQSLGQGLEFLIYFQGNSAPDKSGLPSDRFSAERTGGSVSTLTIQRTQQEDSAVYLCASSFGRGSGTEAFFGQGTRLTVV.

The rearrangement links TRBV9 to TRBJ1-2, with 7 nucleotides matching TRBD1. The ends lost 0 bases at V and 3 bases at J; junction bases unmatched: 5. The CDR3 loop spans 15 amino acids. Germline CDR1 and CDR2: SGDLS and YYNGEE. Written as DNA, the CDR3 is TGTGCCAGCAGCGTAGTGGGGGACAGCTACTATGGCTACACCTTC. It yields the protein CASSVVGDSYYGYTF. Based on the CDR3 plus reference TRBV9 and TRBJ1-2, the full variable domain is DSGVTQTPKHLITATGQRVTLRCSPRSGDLSVYWYQQSLDQGLQFLIQYYNGEERAKGNILERFSAQQFPDLHSELNLSSLELGDSALYFCASSVVGDSYYGYTFGSGTRLTVV.

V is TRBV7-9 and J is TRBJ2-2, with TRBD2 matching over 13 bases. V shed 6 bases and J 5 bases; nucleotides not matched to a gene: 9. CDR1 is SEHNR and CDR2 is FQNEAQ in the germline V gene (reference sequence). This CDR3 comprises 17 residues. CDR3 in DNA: TGTGCCAGCAGTGGTGGACTAGCGGGAGAGTTTACCGGGGAGCTGTTTTTT. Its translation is CASSGGLAGEFTGELFF.

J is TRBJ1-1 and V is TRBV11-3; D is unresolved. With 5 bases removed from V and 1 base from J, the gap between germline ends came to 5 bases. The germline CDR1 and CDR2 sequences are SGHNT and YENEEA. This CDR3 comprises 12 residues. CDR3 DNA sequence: TGTGCCAGCAGCGCCAGGAACACTGAAGCTTTCTTT. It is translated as CASSARNTEAFF.

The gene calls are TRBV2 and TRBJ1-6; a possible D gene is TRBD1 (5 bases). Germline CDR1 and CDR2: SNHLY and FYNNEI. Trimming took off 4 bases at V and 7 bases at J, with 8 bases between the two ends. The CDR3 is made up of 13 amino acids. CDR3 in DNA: TGTGCCAGCAGTGCCTGGGGCAATTCACCCCTCCACTTT. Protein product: CASSAWGNSPLHF.

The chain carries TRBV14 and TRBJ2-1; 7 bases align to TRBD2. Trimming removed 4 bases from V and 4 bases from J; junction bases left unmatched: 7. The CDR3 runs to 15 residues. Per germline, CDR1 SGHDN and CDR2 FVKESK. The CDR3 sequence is CASSLIGGGYNEQFF. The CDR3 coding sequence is TGTGCCAGCAGCCTTATAGGCGGGGGATACAATGAGCAGTTCTTC.

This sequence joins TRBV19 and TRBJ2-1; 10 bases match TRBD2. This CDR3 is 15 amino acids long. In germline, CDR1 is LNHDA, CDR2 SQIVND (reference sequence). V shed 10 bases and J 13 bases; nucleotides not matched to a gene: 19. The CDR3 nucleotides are TGTGCCAATGTGGGAGCGGGAGGGCCGGTTAGTCTCCAGTTCTTC. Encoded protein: CANVGAGGPVSLQFF.

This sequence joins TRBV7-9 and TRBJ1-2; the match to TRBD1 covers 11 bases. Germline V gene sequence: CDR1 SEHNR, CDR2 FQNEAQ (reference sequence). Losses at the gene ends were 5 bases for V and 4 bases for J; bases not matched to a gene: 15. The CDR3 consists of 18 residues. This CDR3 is CASSRRPGQGDSIYGYTF. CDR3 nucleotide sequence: TGTGCCAGCAGCCGACGGCCGGGACAGGGGGATAGTATCTATGGCTACACCTTC.

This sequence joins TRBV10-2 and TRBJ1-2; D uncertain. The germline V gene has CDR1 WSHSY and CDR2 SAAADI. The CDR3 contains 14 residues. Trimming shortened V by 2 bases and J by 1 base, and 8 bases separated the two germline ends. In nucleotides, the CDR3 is TGCGCCAGCAGTGAGATCGGTTTTAACTATGGCTACACCTTC. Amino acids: CASSEIGFNYGYTF.

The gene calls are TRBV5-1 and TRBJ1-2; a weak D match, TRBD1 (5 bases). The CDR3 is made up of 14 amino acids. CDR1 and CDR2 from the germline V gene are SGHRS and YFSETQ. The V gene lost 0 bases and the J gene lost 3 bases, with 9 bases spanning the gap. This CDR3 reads CASSLERDYYGYTF. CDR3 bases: TGCGCCAGCAGCTTGGAACGGGACTACTATGGCTACACCTTC.

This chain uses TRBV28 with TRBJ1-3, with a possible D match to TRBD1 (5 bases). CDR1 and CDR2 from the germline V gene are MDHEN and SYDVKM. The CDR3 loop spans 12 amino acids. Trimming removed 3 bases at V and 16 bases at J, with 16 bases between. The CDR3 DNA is TGTGCCAGCAGTTTGGGGCCGCTTATTGTCTATTTT. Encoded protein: CASSLGPLIVYF.

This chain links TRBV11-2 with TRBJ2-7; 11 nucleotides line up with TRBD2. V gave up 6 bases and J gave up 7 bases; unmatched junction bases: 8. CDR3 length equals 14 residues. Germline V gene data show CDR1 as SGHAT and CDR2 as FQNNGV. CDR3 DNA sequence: TGTGCCAGCAGGCTCACTAGCGGGAGTTTAGAGCAGTACTTC. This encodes CASRLTSGSLEQYF.

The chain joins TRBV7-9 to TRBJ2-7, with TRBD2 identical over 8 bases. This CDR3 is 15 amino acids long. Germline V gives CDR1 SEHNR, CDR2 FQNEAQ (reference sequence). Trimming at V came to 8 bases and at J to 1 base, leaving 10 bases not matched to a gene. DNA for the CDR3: TGTGCCAGCGCCCGAGCTACTAGCGGTTCCTACGAGCAGTACTTC. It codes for CASARATSGSYEQYF.

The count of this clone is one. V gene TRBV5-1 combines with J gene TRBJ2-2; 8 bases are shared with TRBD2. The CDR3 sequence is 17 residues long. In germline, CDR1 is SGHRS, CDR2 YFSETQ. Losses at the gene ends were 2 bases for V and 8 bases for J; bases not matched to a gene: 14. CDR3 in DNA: TGCGCCAGCAGCTTAGCCCTTGTGGCTAGCGGGCCTGGGGAGCTGTTTTTT. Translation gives CASSLALVASGPGELFF.

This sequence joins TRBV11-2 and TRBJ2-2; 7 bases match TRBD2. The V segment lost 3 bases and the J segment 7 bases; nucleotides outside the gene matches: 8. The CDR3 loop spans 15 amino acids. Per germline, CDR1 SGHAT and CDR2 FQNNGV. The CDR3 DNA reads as TGTGCCAGCAGCTTGGGAGGGACGGCATACGGGGAGCTGTTTTTT. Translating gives CASSLGGTAYGELFF. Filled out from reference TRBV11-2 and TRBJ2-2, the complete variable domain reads EAGVAQSPRYKIIEKRQSVAFWCNPISGHATLYWYQQILGQGPKLLIQFQNNGVVDDSQLPKDRFSAERLKGVDSTLKIQPAKLEDSAVYLCASSLGGTAYGELFFGEGSRLTVL.

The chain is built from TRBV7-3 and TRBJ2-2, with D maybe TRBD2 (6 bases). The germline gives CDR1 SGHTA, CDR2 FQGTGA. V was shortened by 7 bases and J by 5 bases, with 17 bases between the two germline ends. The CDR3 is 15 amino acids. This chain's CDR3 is CASTALGRGTGELFF. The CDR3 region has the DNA TGTGCCAGCACCGCCCTGGGCCGGGGGACCGGGGAGCTGTTTTTT.

The CDR3, as DNA: TGCGCCAGCAGCCAAGATGGGGCCTATAAGAGCGGGACCTACAATGAGCAGTTCTTC. Translation: CASSQDGAYKSGTYNEQFF. The chain carries TRBV4-1 and TRBJ2-1, with 7 nucleotides matching TRBD2. Trimming took 0 bases from V and 2 from J; bases not matched to a gene: 13. The germline V gene encodes CDR1 MGHRA and CDR2 YSYEKL. The CDR3 has 19 residues.

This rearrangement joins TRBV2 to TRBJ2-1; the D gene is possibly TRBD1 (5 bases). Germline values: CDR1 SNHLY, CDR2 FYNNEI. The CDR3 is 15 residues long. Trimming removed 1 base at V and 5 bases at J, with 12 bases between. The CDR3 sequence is CASSEGQGMDNEQFF. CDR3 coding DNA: TGTGCCAGCAGTGAAGGGCAGGGCATGGACAATGAGCAGTTCTTC.

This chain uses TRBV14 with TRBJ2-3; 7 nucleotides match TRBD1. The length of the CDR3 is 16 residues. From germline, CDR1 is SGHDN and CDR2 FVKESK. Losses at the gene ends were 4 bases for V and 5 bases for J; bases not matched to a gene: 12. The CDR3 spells CASSPWTGTALDTQYF. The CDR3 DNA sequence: TGTGCCAGCAGCCCATGGACAGGTACTGCCTTAGATACGCAGTATTTT.

The CDR3 nucleotides are TGTGCCAGCAGCTTTCCGGGTAGCGGGGGTGAGCAGTTCTTC. Its translation: CASSFPGSGGEQFF. The chain carries TRBV11-2 and TRBJ2-1, with TRBD2 matching 9 bases. V dropped 3 bases and J dropped 9; count of bases not matched to a gene: 6. The CDR3 is 14 residues long. Germline values: CDR1 SGHAT, CDR2 FQNNGV.

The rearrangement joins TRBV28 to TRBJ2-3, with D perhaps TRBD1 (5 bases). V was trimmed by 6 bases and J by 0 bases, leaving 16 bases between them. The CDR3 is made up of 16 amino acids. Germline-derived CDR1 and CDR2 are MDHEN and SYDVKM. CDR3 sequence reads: CASSPRVRASTDTQYF. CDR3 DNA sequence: TGTGCCAGCAGCCCCCGAGTCAGGGCGAGCACAGATACGCAGTATTTT.